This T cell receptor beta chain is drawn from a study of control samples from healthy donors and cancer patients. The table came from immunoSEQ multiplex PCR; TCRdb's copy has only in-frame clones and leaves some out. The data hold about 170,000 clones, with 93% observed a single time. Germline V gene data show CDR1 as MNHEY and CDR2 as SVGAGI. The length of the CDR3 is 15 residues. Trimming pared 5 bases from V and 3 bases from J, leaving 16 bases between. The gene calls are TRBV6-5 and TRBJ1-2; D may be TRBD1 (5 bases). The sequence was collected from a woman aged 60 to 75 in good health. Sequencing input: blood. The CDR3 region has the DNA TGTGCCAGCAGTCCCTATGGCCAGGGAGACTATGGCTACACCTTC. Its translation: CASSPYGQGDYGYTF.